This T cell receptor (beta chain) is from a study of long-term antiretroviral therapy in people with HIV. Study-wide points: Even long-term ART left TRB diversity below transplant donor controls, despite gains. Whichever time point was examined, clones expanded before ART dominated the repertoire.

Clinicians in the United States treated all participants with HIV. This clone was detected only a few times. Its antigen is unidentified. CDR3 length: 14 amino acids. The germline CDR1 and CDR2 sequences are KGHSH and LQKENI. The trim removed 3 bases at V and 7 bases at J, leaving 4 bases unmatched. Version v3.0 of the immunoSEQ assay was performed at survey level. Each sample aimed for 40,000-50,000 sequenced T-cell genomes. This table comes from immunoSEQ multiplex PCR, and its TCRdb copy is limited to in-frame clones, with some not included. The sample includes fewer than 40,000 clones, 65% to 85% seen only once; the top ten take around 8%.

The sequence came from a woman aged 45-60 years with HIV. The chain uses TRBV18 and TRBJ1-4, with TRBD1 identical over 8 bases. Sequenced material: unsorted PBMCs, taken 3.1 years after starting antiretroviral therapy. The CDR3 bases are TGTGCCAGCTCACCCGGGACAGGCGGTGAAAAACTGTTTTTT. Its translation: CASSPGTGGEKLFF.